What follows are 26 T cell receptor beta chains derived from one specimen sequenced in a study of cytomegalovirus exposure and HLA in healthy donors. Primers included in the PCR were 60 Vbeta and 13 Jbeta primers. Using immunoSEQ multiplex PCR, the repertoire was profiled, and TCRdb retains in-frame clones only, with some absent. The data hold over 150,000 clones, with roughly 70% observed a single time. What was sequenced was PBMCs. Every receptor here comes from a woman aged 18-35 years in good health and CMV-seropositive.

The CDR3 spells CASRDENYGYTF. Written as DNA, the CDR3 is TGTGCCAGTCGGGATGAGAACTATGGCTACACCTTC. V gene TRBV6-5 combines with J gene TRBJ1-2, with D unresolved. CDR1 is MNHEY and CDR2 is SVGAGI in the germline V gene. The CDR3 sequence is 12 residues long. V was pared by 9 bases and J by 2 bases, with 10 bases between.

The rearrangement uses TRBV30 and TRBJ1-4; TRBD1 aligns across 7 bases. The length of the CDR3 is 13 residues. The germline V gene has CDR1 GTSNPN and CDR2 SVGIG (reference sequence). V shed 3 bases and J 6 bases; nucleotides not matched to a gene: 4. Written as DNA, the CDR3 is TGTGCCTGGAGCAGGGGGTATGATGAAAAACTGTTTTTT. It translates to CAWSRGYDEKLFF.

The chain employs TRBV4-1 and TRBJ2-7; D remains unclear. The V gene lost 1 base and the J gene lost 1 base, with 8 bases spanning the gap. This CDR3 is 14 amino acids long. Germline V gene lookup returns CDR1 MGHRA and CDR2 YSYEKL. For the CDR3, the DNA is TGCGCCAGCAGCCAAGTGACACGGTCCTACGAGCAGTACTTC. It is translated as CASSQVTRSYEQYF.

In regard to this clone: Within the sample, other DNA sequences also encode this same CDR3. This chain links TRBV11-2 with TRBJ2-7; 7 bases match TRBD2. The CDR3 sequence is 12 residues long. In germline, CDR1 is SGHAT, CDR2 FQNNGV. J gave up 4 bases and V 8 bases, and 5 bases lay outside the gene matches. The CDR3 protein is CASREALYEQYF. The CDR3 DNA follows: TGTGCCAGCCGGGAGGCTCTTTACGAGCAGTACTTC.

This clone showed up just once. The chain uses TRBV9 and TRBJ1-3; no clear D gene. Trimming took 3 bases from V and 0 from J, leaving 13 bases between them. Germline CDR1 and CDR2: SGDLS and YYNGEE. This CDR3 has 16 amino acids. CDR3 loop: CASSAAGPLSGNTIYF. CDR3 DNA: TGTGCCAGCAGCGCGGCGGGTCCCCTCTCTGGAAACACCATATATTTT. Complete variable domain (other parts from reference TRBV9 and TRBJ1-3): DSGVTQTPKHLITATGQRVTLRCSPRSGDLSVYWYQQSLDQGLQFLIQYYNGEERAKGNILERFSAQQFPDLHSELNLSSLELGDSALYFCASSAAGPLSGNTIYFGEGSWLTVV.

CDR3 amino acids: CAIRPGTGSYEQYF. For the CDR3, the DNA is TGTGCCATCAGACCGGGGACAGGGTCGTACGAGCAGTACTTC. V usage is TRBV10-3 and J usage is TRBJ2-7; TRBD1 aligns across 9 bases. J lost 4 bases, V lost 6 bases, and 7 bases had no gene match. CDR3 length equals 14 residues. Germline loops: CDR1 ENHRY, CDR2 SYGVKD.

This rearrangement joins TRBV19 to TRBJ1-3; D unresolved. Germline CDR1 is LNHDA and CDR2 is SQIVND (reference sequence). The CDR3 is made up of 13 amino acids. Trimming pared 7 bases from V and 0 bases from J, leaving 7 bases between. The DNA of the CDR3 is TGTGCCAGTATACGCAGCTCTGGAAACACCATATATTTT. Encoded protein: CASIRSSGNTIYF.

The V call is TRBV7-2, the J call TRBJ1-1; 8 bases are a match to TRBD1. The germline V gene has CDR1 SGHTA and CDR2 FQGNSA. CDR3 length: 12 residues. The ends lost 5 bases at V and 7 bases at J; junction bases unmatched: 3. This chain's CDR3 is CASSVQGGEAFF. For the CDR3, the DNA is TGTGCCAGCAGCGTACAGGGGGGTGAAGCTTTCTTT.

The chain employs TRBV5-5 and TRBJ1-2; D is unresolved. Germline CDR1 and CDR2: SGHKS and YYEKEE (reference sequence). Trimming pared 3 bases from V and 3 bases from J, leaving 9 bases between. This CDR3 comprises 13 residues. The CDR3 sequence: CASSSEGYYGYTF. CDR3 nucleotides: TGTGCCAGCAGCTCGGAGGGATACTATGGCTACACCTTC. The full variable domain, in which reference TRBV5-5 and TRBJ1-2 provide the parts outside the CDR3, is DAGVTQSPTHLIKTRGQQVTLRCSPISGHKSVSWYQQVLGQGPQFIFQYYEKEERGRGNFPDRFSARQFPNYSSELNVNALLLGDSALYLCASSSEGYYGYTFGSGTRLTVV.

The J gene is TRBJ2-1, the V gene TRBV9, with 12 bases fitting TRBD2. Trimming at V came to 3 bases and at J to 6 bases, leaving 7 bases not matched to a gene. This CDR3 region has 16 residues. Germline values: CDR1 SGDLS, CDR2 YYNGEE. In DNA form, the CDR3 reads TGTGCCAGCAGCGACCACCTAGCGGGGGGGACCAATGAGCAGTTCTTC. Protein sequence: CASSDHLAGGTNEQFF. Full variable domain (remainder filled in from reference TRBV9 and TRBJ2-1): DSGVTQTPKHLITATGQRVTLRCSPRSGDLSVYWYQQSLDQGLQFLIQYYNGEERAKGNILERFSAQQFPDLHSELNLSSLELGDSALYFCASSDHLAGGTNEQFFGPGTRLTVL.

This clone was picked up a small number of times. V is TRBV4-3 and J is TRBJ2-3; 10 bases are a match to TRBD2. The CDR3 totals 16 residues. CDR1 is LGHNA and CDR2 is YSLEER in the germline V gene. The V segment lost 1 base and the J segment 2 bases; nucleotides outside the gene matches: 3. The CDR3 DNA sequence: TGCGCCAGCAGCCAAGTTAGCGGGGGGCACACAGATACGCAGTATTTT. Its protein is CASSQVSGGHTDTQYF.

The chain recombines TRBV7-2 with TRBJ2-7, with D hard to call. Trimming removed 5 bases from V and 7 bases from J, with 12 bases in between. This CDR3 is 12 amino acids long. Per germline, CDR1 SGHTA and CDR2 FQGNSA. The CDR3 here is CASSRLAEEQYF. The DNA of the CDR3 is TGTGCCAGCAGCAGATTAGCCGAGGAGCAGTACTTC.

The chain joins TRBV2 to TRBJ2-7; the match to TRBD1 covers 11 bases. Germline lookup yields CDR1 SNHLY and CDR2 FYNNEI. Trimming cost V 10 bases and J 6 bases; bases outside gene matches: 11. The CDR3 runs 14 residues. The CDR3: CAITGTGGTSEQYF. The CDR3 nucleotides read TGTGCCATCACCGGGACAGGGGGTACTAGCGAGCAGTACTTC.

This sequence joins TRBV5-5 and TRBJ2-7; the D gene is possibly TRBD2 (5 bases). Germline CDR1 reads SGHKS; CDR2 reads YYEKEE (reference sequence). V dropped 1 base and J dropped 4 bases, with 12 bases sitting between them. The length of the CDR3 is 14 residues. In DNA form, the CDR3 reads TGTGCCAGCAGCTTGCGGGAAGGGTGGTACGAGCAGTACTTC. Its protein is CASSLREGWYEQYF.

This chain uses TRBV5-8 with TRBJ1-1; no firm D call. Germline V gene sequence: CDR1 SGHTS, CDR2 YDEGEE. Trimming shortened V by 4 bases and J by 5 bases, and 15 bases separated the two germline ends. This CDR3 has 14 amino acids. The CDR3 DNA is TGTGCCAGCAGCAGGGAGACTGTGTGGACTGAAGCTTTCTTT. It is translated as CASSRETVWTEAFF.

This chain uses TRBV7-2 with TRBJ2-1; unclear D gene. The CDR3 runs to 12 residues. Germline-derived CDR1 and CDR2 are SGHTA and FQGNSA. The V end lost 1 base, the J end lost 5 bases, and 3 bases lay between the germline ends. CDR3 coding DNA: TGTGCCAGCAGCTTAGGTAACAATGAGCAGTTCTTC. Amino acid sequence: CASSLGNNEQFF.

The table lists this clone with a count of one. CDR3 coding DNA: TGTGCCAGCACCCATGGGACAGAAATAATCAATGAGCAGTTCTTC. It yields the protein CASTHGTEIINEQFF. V and J are TRBV2 and TRBJ2-1; TRBD1 agrees at 7 bases. The ends lost 7 bases at V and 6 bases at J; junction bases unmatched: 12. CDR1 is SNHLY and CDR2 is FYNNEI in the germline V gene. The CDR3 contains 15 residues.

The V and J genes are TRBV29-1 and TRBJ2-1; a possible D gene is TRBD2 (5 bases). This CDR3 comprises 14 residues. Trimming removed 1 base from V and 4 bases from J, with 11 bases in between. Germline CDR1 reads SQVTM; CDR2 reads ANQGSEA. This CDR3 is CSVEGAGLYNEQFF. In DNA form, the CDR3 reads TGCAGCGTTGAAGGGGCAGGACTTTACAATGAGCAGTTCTTC.

CDR3 in amino acids: CASSVSCMEGALFQETQYF. The CDR3 DNA reads as TGTGCCAGCAGCGTATCATGTATGGAGGGGGCCCTTTTCCAAGAGACCCAGTACTTC. V is TRBV9 and J is TRBJ2-5; perhaps TRBD1 as D (7 bases). Per the germline V gene, CDR1 is SGDLS and CDR2 is YYNGEE. Deletions cut 1 base from V and 1 base from J, with 23 bases between. The CDR3 sequence is 19 residues long. Supplemented by reference TRBV9 and TRBJ2-5, the full variable domain reads DSGVTQTPKHLITATGQRVTLRCSPRSGDLSVYWYQQSLDQGLQFLIQYYNGEERAKGNILERFSAQQFPDLHSELNLSSLELGDSALYFCASSVSCMEGALFQETQYFGPGTRLLVL.

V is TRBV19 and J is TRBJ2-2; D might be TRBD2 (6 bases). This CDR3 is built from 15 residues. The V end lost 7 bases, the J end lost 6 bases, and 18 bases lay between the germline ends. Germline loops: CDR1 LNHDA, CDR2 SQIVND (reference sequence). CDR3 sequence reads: CASTSGRHTSGELFF. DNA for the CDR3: TGTGCCAGTACCTCGGGGAGGCATACATCCGGGGAGCTGTTTTTT.

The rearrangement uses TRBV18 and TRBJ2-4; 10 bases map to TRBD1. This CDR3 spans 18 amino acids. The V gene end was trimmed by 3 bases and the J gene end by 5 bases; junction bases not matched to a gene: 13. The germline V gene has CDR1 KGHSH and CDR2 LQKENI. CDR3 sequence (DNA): TGTGCCAGCTCACCCCGGGGGCTGACAGGGGGCAATCAAAACATTCAGTACTTC. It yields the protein CASSPRGLTGGNQNIQYF. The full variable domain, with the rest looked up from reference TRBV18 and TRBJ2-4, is NAGVMQNPRHLVRRRGQEARLRCSPMKGHSHVYWYRQLPEEGLKFMVYLQKENIIDESGMPKERFSAEFPKEGPSILRIQQVVRGDSAAYFCASSPRGLTGGNQNIQYFGAGTRLSVL.

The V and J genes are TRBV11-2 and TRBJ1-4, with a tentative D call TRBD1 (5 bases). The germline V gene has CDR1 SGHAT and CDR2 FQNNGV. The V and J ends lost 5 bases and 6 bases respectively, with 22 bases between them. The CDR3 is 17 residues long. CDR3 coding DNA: TGTGCCAGCAGCCCCGGAACCAGACAGATCTTCTATGAAAAACTGTTTTTT. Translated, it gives CASSPGTRQIFYEKLFF.

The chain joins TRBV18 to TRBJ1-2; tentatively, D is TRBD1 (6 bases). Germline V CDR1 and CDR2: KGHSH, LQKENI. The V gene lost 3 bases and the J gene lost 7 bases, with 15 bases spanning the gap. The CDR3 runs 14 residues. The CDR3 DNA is TGTGCCAGCTCACCCAGGGGACCTGGGGGTGGCTACACCTTC. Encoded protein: CASSPRGPGGGYTF.

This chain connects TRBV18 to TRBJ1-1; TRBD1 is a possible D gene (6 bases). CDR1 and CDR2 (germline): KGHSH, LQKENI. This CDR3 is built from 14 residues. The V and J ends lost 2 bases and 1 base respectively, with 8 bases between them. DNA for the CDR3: TGTGCCAGCTCACCAGGGGGCGCGAACACTGAAGCTTTCTTT. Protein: CASSPGGANTEAFF. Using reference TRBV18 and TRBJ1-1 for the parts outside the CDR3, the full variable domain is NAGVMQNPRHLVRRRGQEARLRCSPMKGHSHVYWYRQLPEEGLKFMVYLQKENIIDESGMPKERFSAEFPKEGPSILRIQQVVRGDSAAYFCASSPGGANTEAFFGQGTRLTVV.

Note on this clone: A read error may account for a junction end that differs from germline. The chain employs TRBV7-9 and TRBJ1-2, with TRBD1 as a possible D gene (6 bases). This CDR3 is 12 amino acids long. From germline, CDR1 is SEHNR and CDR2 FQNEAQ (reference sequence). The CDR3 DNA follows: TGTTCCAGCAGCTTCTGGGACAATGGCTACACCTTC. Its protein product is CSSSFWDNGYTF.

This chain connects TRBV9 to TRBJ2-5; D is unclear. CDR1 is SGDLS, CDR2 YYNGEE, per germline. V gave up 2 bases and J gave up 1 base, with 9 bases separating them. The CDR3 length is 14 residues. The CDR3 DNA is TGTGCCAGCAGCGTTGGCGGATCCCAAGAGACCCAGTACTTC. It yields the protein CASSVGGSQETQYF.